This note documents a single T cell receptor (beta chain) sequence. The data were obtained in a study of T cells in Graves' hyperthyroidism and ophthalmopathy. What was amplified from RNA transcripts were TCR beta CDR3 regions. Using the HTBI primer set, a first-round RT-PCR was run on the TCR CDR3. TCRdb re-derived calls from the multiplex PCR reads in MiXCR, one entry per CDR3 protein. The sample includes about 400,000 distinct CDR3 sequences, more than 14% of them seen just once. Germline CDR1 is LNHDA and CDR2 is SQIVND (reference sequence). The V end was cut by 4 bases, the J end by 7 bases, with 11 bases between. CDR3 length: 13 residues.

This TCR was sampled from a woman aged 25 to 39 with Graves' ophthalmopathy. The chain carries TRBV19 and TRBJ1-5; D gene uncertain. The sample taken for sequencing was blood. Here the CDR3 reads CASSTITGQPQHF. The CDR3 DNA is TGTGCCAGTAGTACGATAACCGGGCAGCCCCAGCATTTT.